This T cell receptor (beta chain) derives from a study of CD8 T cells in Susac syndrome. Sequencing of TCR beta was performed on blood CD8+ T cells and on blood CD4+ T cells. The CD8+ and CD4+ T cells were isolated magnetically using a negative isolation approach, whereas the TEMRA cells were enriched by FACS. An amount of RNA that ranged from roughly 0.5 to 1 ug was reverse transcribed with random hexamers. A single record per CDR3 protein comes from TCRdb applying MiXCR to the immunoSEQ multiplex PCR reads. The data contain over 120,000 distinct CDR3 sequences, around 94% of them singletons. Germline V lookup: CDR1 SGHVS, CDR2 FQNEAQ. This CDR3 is built from 16 residues. Trimming cost V 1 base and J 3 bases; bases outside gene matches: 9.

The chain combines TRBV7-8 with TRBJ2-7, with TRBD1 matching over 7 bases. Sequenced material: CD4+ T cells from PBMCs. The receptor's source is a human donor in good health. The CDR3 sequence: CASSLGSGGYIYEQYF. The CDR3 bases are TGTGCCAGCAGCTTAGGGTCAGGGGGATATATCTACGAGCAGTACTTC.